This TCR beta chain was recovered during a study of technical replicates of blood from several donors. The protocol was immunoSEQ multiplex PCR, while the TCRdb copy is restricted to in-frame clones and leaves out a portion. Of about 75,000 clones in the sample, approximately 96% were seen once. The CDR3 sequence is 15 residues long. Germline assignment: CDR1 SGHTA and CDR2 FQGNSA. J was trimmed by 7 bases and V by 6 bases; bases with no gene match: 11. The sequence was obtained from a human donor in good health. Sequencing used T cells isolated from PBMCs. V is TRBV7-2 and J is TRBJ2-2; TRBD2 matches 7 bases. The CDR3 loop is CASSQRRENFGELFF. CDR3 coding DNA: TGTGCCAGCAGTCAACGGCGGGAGAATTTCGGGGAGCTGTTTTTT.